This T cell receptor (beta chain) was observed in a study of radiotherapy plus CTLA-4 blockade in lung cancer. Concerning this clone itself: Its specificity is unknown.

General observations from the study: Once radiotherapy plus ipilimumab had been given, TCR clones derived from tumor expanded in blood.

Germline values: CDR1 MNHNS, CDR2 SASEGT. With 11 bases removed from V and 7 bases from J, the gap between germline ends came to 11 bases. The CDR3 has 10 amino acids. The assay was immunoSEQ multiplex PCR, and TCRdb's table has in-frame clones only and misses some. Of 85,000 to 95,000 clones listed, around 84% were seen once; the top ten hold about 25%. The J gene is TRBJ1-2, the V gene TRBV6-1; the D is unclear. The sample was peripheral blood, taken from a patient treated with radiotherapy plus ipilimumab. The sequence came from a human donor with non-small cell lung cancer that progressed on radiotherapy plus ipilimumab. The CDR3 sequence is CAARGGGYTF. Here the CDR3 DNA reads TGTGCCGCCCGAGGAGGTGGCTACACCTTC.